This T cell receptor (beta chain) was found in a study of regulatory T cells in long-lasting Graves disease. The time point is: newly diagnosed GD, antithyroid drugs for less than 3 months. RNA from PBMCs was the source of the TCR library. The V segment lost 10 bases and the J segment 2 bases; nucleotides outside the gene matches: 8. Per the germline V gene, CDR1 is MDHEN and CDR2 is SYDVKM. The length of the CDR3 is 14 residues. This clonotype was observed many times. Researchers made TCR beta libraries by using iRepertoire HTBI primers and running Arm-PCR on CDR3 regions. TCRdb reanalysed the multiplex PCR reads using MiXCR and keeps one entry per CDR3 protein. The repertoire includes over 400,000 distinct CDR3 sequences, approximately 14% of them detected once, and approximately 15% sits in the top ten. The sample also formed part of further work on T cells in Graves' hyperthyroidism and ophthalmopathy.

V is TRBV28 and J is TRBJ1-2; 9 bases are shared with TRBD1. This sequence was found in a woman between 50 and 59 years old with Graves disease. Sequencing used peripheral blood mononuclear cells (PBMCs), obtained at new diagnosis, from a patient treated with antithyroid drugs. CDR3 sequence (DNA): TGTGCCACCTGGGGACAGGGCCTAAACTATGGCTACACCTTC. This sequence encodes CATWGQGLNYGYTF.